The 11 T cell receptor beta chains given below trace back to one sample, sequenced in a study of T cells in Graves' hyperthyroidism and ophthalmopathy (dated by TCRdb to between 2019 and 2020). Libraries were prepared through multiplex PCR. Sequenced on an Illumina HiSeq 2000. TCR beta CDR3 regions were amplified from RNA transcripts. The first round of RT-PCR for the TCR CDR3 was performed with the HTBI primer set and the Qiagen OneStep RT-PCR kit. Starting from the raw public reads, TCRdb applied fastp trimming at Q25, assembled clones with MiXCR and retained in-frame beta chains. One record per CDR3 amino acid sequence lists the most common genes and DNA. Across this sample there are a few hundred thousand distinct CDR3 sequences, with around 14% seen only once. The leading ten clones occupy 6.5% to 8% of the sample. Sequences were obtained from blood. These receptors came from a woman aged 25 to 39 with Graves' hyperthyroidism.

This clonotype was seen only a few times. This chain connects TRBV5-1 to TRBJ1-5, with D maybe TRBD1 (5 bases). This CDR3 contains 15 residues. Germline CDR1 is SGHRS and CDR2 is YFSETQ. Deletions cut 3 bases from V and 0 bases from J, with 10 bases between. The CDR3 reads CASSSQEYSNQPQHF. DNA for the CDR3: TGCGCCAGCAGCTCACAGGAGTATAGCAATCAGCCCCAGCATTTT. Full variable domain (rest looked up from reference TRBV5-1 and TRBJ1-5): KAGVTQTPRYLIKTRGQQVTLSCSPISGHRSVSWYQQTPGQGLQFLFEYFSETQRNKGNFPGRFSGRQFSNSRSEMNVSTLELGDSALYLCASSSQEYSNQPQHFGDGTRLSIL.

The V gene is TRBV19, the J gene TRBJ1-1; 7 bases fit TRBD1. The CDR3 sequence is 16 residues long. J gave up 5 bases and V 9 bases, and 18 bases lay outside the gene matches. CDR1 is LNHDA and CDR2 is SQIVND in the germline V gene (reference sequence). The CDR3 DNA is TGTGCCAGCTTTATACCGGGACAGACATCGGGGACTGAAGCTTTCTTT. It is translated as CASFIPGQTSGTEAFF.

The rearrangement uses TRBV11-1 and TRBJ1-1; D remains ambiguous. The CDR3 extends over 15 amino acids. Germline CDR1 is SGHAT and CDR2 is FQDESV (reference sequence). Deletions cut 0 bases from V and 5 bases from J, with 13 bases between. CDR3 protein: CASSLAAASGTEAFF. CDR3 nucleotide sequence: TGTGCCAGCAGCTTAGCAGCCGCCTCGGGTACTGAAGCTTTCTTT.

V gene TRBV6-5 combines with J gene TRBJ1-2; D might be TRBD1 (6 bases). The V and J ends lost 2 bases and 4 bases respectively, with 11 bases between them. CDR1 and CDR2 from the germline V gene are MNHEY and SVGAGI. The CDR3 sequence is 14 residues long. The CDR3 bases are TGTGCCAGCAGTTACAACAGGGAAACCTATGGCTACACCTTC. Residues: CASSYNRETYGYTF.

The chain links TRBV25-1 to TRBJ2-3; TRBD2 matches at 13 bases. Germline CDR1 MGHDK, CDR2 SYGVNS. The CDR3 runs to 16 residues. Unmatched junction bases numbered 2, after V lost 3 bases and J lost 2 bases. The CDR3 sequence is CASSDGTSGNTDTQYF. In nucleotides, the CDR3 is TGTGCCAGCAGTGATGGGACTAGCGGGAACACAGATACGCAGTATTTT.

This clonotype was counted many times. The chain recombines TRBV7-3 with TRBJ2-1; 7 bases map to TRBD1. Germline lookup yields CDR1 SGHTA and CDR2 FQGTGA. There are 15 residues in the CDR3. Trimming cost V 5 bases and J 4 bases; bases outside gene matches: 8. DNA of the CDR3: TGTGCCAGCAGCCTACAGGGGCCGGATTACAATGAGCAGTTCTTC. As protein: CASSLQGPDYNEQFF.

This clonotype showed up just a few times. The V gene is TRBV30, the J gene TRBJ1-5; the match to TRBD1 covers 7 bases. Germline V lookup: CDR1 GTSNPN, CDR2 SVGIG (reference sequence). This CDR3 comprises 13 residues. The trim removed 0 bases at V and 8 bases at J, leaving 4 bases unmatched. The CDR3 loop is CAWSVRGREPQHF. DNA for the CDR3: TGTGCCTGGAGTGTAAGGGGGCGGGAGCCCCAGCATTTT.

This clonotype was found a few times. The gene calls are TRBV19 and TRBJ2-4; D remains unclear. Trimming left V 7 bases short and J 1 base short, with 11 bases between. This CDR3 is built from 14 residues. CDR1 is LNHDA, CDR2 SQIVND, per germline (reference sequence). The CDR3 DNA reads TGTGCCAGTACTCCGAGCAGGGCCAAAAACATTCAGTACTTC. Encoded protein: CASTPSRAKNIQYF.

Many counts were recorded for this clonotype. Here the CDR3 reads CASSAQENYGYTF. The CDR3 nucleotides read TGTGCCAGCAGTGCTCAAGAGAACTATGGCTACACCTTC. The gene calls are TRBV27 and TRBJ1-2; D is unclear. Trimming pared 5 bases from V and 2 bases from J, leaving 9 bases between. This CDR3 spans 13 amino acids. Germline V gives CDR1 MNHEY, CDR2 SMNVEV (reference sequence).

Turning to this clonotype: Being one base from a much bigger clone, this may be a read error. The chain employs TRBV5-1 and TRBJ2-7, with 13 bases identical to TRBD2. V dropped 3 bases and J dropped 7; count of bases not matched to a gene: 10. Germline V gives CDR1 SGHRS, CDR2 YFSETQ. The CDR3 consists of 16 residues. For the CDR3, the DNA is TGCGCCAGCAGCTATGGGACTAGCGGGAAGCCCCAGGAGCAGTACTTC. Protein product: CASSYGTSGKPQEQYF.

This clonotype was recorded at least ten times. The rearrangement links TRBV18 to TRBJ1-6; D is undetermined. CDR1 is KGHSH, CDR2 LQKENI, per germline. Trimming removed 2 bases at V and 7 bases at J, with 12 bases between. The CDR3 is 15 residues long. In nucleotides, the CDR3 is TGTGCCAGCTCACCAAAGGACGGTTCGAATTCACCCCTCCACTTT. This sequence encodes CASSPKDGSNSPLHF. Supplemented by reference TRBV18 and TRBJ1-6, the full variable domain reads NAGVMQNPRHLVRRRGQEARLRCSPMKGHSHVYWYRQLPEEGLKFMVYLQKENIIDESGMPKERFSAEFPKEGPSILRIQQVVRGDSAAYFCASSPKDGSNSPLHFGNGTRLTVT.